This TCR beta chain was captured in a study of TIL therapy for anti-PD-1-resistant metastatic lung cancer. Background on the study: Most patients had lung adenocarcinoma; four tumors were EGFR-mutant, two ALK-rearranged; half smoked currently or formerly.

Time point of the sample: pre-treatment sample, taken before nivolumab and TIL therapy. The V segment lost 0 bases and the J segment 0 bases; nucleotides outside the gene matches: 3. Per the germline V gene, CDR1 is SGDLS and CDR2 is YYNGEE. The CDR3 has 16 residues. Study findings and constraints: Treatment-naive, never-smoker and oncogene-addicted patients were overrepresented in this highly selected cohort. After infusion, TIL clonotypes partly replaced peripheral T cells and declined over months.

Sequencing used immunoSEQ v3. Libraries were sequenced to 2 million to 2.5 million read pairs (survey) or roughly 4.5-6 million (deep). Data came from immunoSEQ multiplex PCR; TCRdb stores just in-frame clones and leaves some out. The sample carries approximately 45,000 clones, less than 80% recorded once. On this clone itself: The antigen remains unidentified.

This sample comprised blood, obtained at baseline. The TCR sequence derives from a man aged 65-85 years with non-small cell lung cancer. The rearrangement uses TRBV9 and TRBJ2-3, with TRBD2 identical over 8 bases. CDR3 sequence reads: CASSVGSSGSTDTQYF. In nucleotides, the CDR3 is TGTGCCAGCAGCGTAGGGTCTAGCGGGAGCACAGATACGCAGTATTTT.